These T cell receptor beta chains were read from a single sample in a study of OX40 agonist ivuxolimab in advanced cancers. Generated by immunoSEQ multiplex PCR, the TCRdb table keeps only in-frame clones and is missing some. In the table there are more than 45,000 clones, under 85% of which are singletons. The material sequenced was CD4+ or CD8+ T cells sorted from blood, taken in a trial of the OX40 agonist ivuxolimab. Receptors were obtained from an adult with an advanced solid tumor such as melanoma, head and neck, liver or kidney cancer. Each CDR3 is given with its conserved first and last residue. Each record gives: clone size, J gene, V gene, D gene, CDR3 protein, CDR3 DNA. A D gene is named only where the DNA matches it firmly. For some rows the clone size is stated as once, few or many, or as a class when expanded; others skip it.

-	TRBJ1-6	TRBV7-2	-	CASSFHTSEPLHF	TGTGCCAGCAGCTTCCATACCTCAGAACCCCTCCACTTT
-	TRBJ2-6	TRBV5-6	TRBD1	CASSRTGTGANVLTF	TGTGCCAGCAGCCGGACAGGGACTGGGGCCAACGTCCTGACTTTC
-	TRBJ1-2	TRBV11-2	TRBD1	CASSLPGQNYGYTF	TGTGCCAGCAGCTTACCGGGACAGAACTATGGCTACACCTTC
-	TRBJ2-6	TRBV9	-	CASSVTGANVLTF	TGTGCCAGCAGCGTAACCGGGGCCAACGTCCTGACTTTC
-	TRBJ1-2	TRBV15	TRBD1	CATSSGGTGAEGYTF	TGTGCCACCAGCAGTGGGGGGACAGGGGCGGAGGGCTACACCTTC
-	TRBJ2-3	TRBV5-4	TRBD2	CASSLGLAGDRGDTQYF	TGTGCCAGCAGCTTGGGACTAGCGGGGGACCGGGGGGATACGCAGTATTTT
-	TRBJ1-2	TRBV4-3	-	CASSPDQQGSYGYTF	TGCGCCAGCAGCCCAGACCAACAGGGATCCTATGGCTACACCTTC
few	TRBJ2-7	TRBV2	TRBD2	CASSEKPGLAGEEQYF	TGTGCCAGCAGTGAAAAACCAGGACTAGCGGGGGAGGAGCAGTACTTC
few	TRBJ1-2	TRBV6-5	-	CASSPGDYGYTF	TGTGCCAGCAGCCCAGGGGATTATGGCTACACCTTC
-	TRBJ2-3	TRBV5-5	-	CASSFYRRGGADTQYF	TGTGCCAGCAGCTTTTATAGGAGGGGGGGCGCAGATACGCAGTATTTT
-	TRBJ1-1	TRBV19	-	CASSIRPGANTEAFF	TGTGCCAGTAGTATCCGACCGGGAGCCAACACTGAAGCTTTCTTT
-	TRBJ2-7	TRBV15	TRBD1	CATSREQGAYEQYF	TGTGCCACCAGCAGAGAACAGGGGGCTTACGAGCAGTACTTC
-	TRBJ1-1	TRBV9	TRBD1	CASSATPGGRNTEAFF	TGTGCCAGCAGCGCCACTCCAGGGGGCCGGAACACTGAAGCTTTCTTT
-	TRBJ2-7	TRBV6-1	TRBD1	CASRPGQGFYEQYF	TGTGCCAGCAGACCGGGACAGGGGTTCTACGAGCAGTACTTC
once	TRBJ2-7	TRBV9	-	CASSAGSRRGDEQYF	TGTGCCAGCAGCGCCGGATCGAGAAGAGGTGACGAGCAGTACTTC
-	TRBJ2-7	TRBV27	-	CATALAINYEQYF	TGTGCCACCGCCTTGGCAATTAACTACGAGCAGTACTTC
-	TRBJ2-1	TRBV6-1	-	CASSEDRSSYNEQFF	TGTGCCAGCAGTGAAGACAGAAGCTCCTACAATGAGCAGTTCTTC
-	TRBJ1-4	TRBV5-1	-	CASSLQGLWEKLFF	TGCGCCAGCAGCTTACAGGGTTTATGGGAAAAACTGTTTTTT
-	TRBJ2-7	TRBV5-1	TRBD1	CASSLANIWTGHDEQYF	TGCGCCAGCAGCTTGGCGAACATTTGGACAGGGCACGACGAGCAGTACTTC
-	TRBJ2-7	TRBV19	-	CASSTGYYEQYF	TGTGCCAGTAGTACAGGGTACTACGAGCAGTACTTC
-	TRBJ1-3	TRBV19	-	CASNPGPGNTIYF	TGTGCCAGTAACCCGGGACCGGGAAACACCATATATTTT
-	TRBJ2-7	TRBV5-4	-	CASSNQYYEQYF	TGTGCCAGCAGCAACCAATATTACGAGCAGTACTTC
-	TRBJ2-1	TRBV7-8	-	CASSLGFSSYNEQFF	TGTGCCAGCAGCTTAGGGTTTAGCTCCTACAATGAGCAGTTCTTC
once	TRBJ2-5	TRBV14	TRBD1	CASSQLSRGRGETQYF	TGTGCCAGCAGCCAATTGTCCAGGGGGCGAGGGGAGACCCAGTACTTC
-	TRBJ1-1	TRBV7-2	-	CASSLASENTEAFF	TGTGCCAGCAGCTTAGCCTCTGAGAACACTGAAGCTTTCTTT
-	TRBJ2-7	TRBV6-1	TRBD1	CASKRDRSSYEQYF	TGTGCCAGCAAAAGGGACAGGAGCTCCTACGAGCAGTACTTC
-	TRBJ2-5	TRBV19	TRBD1	CATRDSRETQYF	TGTGCCACCCGGGACAGTCGGGAGACCCAGTACTTC
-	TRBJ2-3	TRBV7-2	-	CASSLAQGPDTQYF	TGTGCCAGCAGCTTAGCCCAGGGGCCCGATACGCAGTATTTT
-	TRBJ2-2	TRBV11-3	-	CASSSGALGGELFF	TGTGCCAGCAGCTCGGGCGCACTAGGCGGGGAGCTGTTTTTT
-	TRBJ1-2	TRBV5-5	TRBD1	CASSPRPQGDSGVGYTF	TGTGCCAGCAGCCCGAGACCGCAGGGGGACTCCGGAGTCGGCTACACCTTC
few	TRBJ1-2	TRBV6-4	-	CASRKTQESYGYTF	TGTGCCAGCAGGAAGACACAGGAAAGCTATGGCTACACCTTC
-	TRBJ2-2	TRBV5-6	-	CASRLRGASTGELFF	TGTGCCAGCAGGCTCCGGGGGGCGAGCACCGGGGAGCTGTTTTTT
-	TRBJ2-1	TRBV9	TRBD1	CASSVVPQGANNEQFF	TGTGCCAGCAGCGTAGTCCCCCAGGGGGCAAACAATGAGCAGTTCTTC
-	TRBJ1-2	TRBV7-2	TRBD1	CASSWARGGQVVYGYTF	TGTGCCAGCAGCTGGGCCCGGGGCGGACAGGTCGTCTATGGCTACACCTTC
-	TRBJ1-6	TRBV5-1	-	CASSSQDSYNSPLHF	TGCGCCAGCAGCTCTCAGGACTCCTATAATTCACCCCTCCACTTT
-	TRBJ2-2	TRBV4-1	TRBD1	CASSQANRGNTGELFF	TGCGCCAGCAGCCAAGCAAACAGGGGGAACACCGGGGAGCTGTTTTTT
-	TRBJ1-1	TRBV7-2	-	CASSPQEGGLAAFF	TGTGCCAGCAGCCCTCAAGAGGGAGGGTTGGCAGCTTTCTTT
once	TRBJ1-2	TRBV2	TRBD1	CASGVRDSYGYTF	TGTGCCAGTGGGGTCCGGGACAGTTATGGCTACACCTTC
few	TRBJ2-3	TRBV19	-	CASSTRGQPQGVNTQYF	TGTGCCAGTAGTACCCGAGGACAGCCCCAAGGGGTGAATACGCAGTATTTT
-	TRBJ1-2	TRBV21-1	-	CASSKRRRLLRGYGYTF	TGTGCCAGCAGCAAACGCCGGAGGCTGCTGCGAGGCTATGGCTACACCTTC
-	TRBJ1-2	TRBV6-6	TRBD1	CASSYEGAYGYTF	TGTGCCAGCAGTTACGAGGGGGCGTATGGCTACACCTTC
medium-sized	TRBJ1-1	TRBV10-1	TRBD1	CASSSRQGVAFF	TGCGCCAGCAGTTCCCGACAGGGGGTGGCTTTCTTT
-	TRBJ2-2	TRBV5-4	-	CASSVGGPGELFF	TGTGCCAGCAGCGTCGGTGGCCCCGGGGAGCTGTTTTTT
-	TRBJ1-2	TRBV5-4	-	CASISRVWASGYTF	TGTGCCAGCATCTCTCGGGTTTGGGCAAGTGGCTACACCTTC
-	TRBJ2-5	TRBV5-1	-	CASSTRGETQYF	TGCGCCAGCAGCACCCGGGGGGAGACCCAGTACTTC
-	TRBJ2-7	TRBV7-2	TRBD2	CASSKLAGGSYEQYF	TGTGCCAGCAGCAAACTAGCGGGGGGATCCTACGAGCAGTACTTC
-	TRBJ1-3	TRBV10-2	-	CASSGNSGNTIYF	TGCGCCAGCAGTGGAAACTCTGGAAACACCATATATTTT